These 25 T cell receptor beta chains came from one sample sequenced in a study of Graves' ophthalmopathy and Graves' hyperthyroidism. Amplification targeted the TCR beta CDR3 regions, with RNA transcripts as the source material. First-round RT-PCR with HTBI primers preceded a second-round multiplex PCR. Using its own MiXCR run on the multiplex PCR reads, TCRdb lists one record per CDR3 protein. This sample has over 650,000 distinct CDR3 sequences; over 40% occur once, and the top ten carry more than 2.5%. Sequencing was done on a sample of peripheral blood. The receptors shown here come from an adult man with Graves' ophthalmopathy.

The gene calls are TRBV7-7 and TRBJ2-7; 9 positions agree with TRBD2. Germline lookup yields CDR1 SSHAT and CDR2 FNYEAQ (reference sequence). Unmatched junction bases numbered 7, after V lost 3 bases and J lost 7 bases. The CDR3 totals 14 residues. CDR3 DNA sequence: TGTGCCAGCAGCTTGAGTAGCGGGAGCGGAGAGCAGTACTTC. It translates to CASSLSSGSGEQYF.

This chain joins TRBV19 and TRBJ1-3; 7 nucleotides match TRBD1. Unmatched junction bases numbered 6, after V lost 8 bases and J lost 2 bases. Germline CDR1 and CDR2: LNHDA and SQIVND (reference sequence). CDR3 length: 14 residues. CDR3: CASHNQGAGNTIYF. CDR3 in DNA: TGTGCCAGTCACAACCAGGGGGCTGGAAACACCATATATTTT.

This clonotype was detected once. The chain links TRBV20-1 to TRBJ1-5; D is ambiguous. The V end was cut by 0 bases, the J end by 0 bases, with 9 bases between. This CDR3 has 15 residues. Germline V gene data show CDR1 as DFQATT and CDR2 as SNEGSKA (reference sequence). CDR3 in DNA: TGCAGTGCTAGAGAAAACAGTAATAGCAATCAGCCCCAGCATTTT. This gives the protein CSARENSNSNQPQHF.

This sequence joins TRBV12-3 or TRBV12-4 and TRBJ1-4, with 10 positions matching TRBD1. Germline trimming cut 6 bases from V and 1 base from J; bases unmatched to any gene: 8. The length of the CDR3 is 17 residues. The CDR3 loop is CASSTGTGDITNEKLFF. CDR3 DNA: TGTGCCAGCAGCACCGGGACAGGGGATATAACTAATGAAAAACTGTTTTTT.

This clonotype has only one observation. The chain uses TRBV19 and TRBJ1-2; D perhaps matches TRBD1 (6 bases). CDR3 length equals 12 residues. Germline V lookup: CDR1 LNHDA, CDR2 SQIVND (reference sequence). Trimming pared 6 bases from V and 6 bases from J, leaving 11 bases between. CDR3 in amino acids: CASRLGDNGYTF. Written as DNA, the CDR3 is TGTGCCAGTAGACTCGGGGACAATGGCTACACCTTC.

This chain uses TRBV25-1 with TRBJ2-7; the match to TRBD1 covers 7 bases. CDR1 and CDR2 (germline): MGHDK, SYGVNS. CDR3 length equals 15 residues. J lost 3 bases, V lost 3 bases, and 8 bases had no gene match. DNA of the CDR3: TGTGCCAGCAGTGACCCTCGGACAGGTAGCTACGAGCAGTACTTC. Amino acids: CASSDPRTGSYEQYF.

This clonotype was picked up many times. The chain employs TRBV7-9 and TRBJ2-7; D call uncertain. The CDR3 has 12 residues. The germline V gene has CDR1 SEHNR and CDR2 FQNEAQ (reference sequence). Deletions cut 5 bases from V and 4 bases from J, with 9 bases between. CDR3 protein: CASSPDLYEQYF. In DNA form, the CDR3 reads TGTGCCAGCAGCCCGGACCTATACGAGCAGTACTTC.

The table lists this clonotype with many counts. This chain joins TRBV2 and TRBJ1-6; TRBD1 is a possible D gene (6 bases). Trimming shortened V by 2 bases and J by 2 bases, and 10 bases separated the two germline ends. The CDR3 runs 16 residues. Germline lookup yields CDR1 SNHLY and CDR2 FYNNEI. The CDR3: CASSESRTAYNSPLHF. CDR3 coding DNA: TGTGCCAGCAGTGAATCGCGGACAGCCTATAATTCACCCCTCCACTTT.

This clonotype has only a few counts. V usage is TRBV5-4 and J usage is TRBJ1-3; D remains ambiguous. The CDR3 has 16 residues. V was trimmed by 2 bases and J by 0 bases, leaving 12 bases between them. The germline gives CDR1 SGHNT, CDR2 YYREEE (reference sequence). CDR3 DNA: TGTGCCAGCAGCTTCGGCCTCACCAGCTCTGGAAACACCATATATTTT. It codes for CASSFGLTSSGNTIYF.

V usage is TRBV7-3 and J usage is TRBJ2-6; maybe TRBD2 (6 bases). CDR3 size: 14 residues. The V and J ends lost 11 bases and 2 bases respectively, with 13 bases between them. Germline lookup yields CDR1 SGHTA and CDR2 FQGTGA. This CDR3 is CAWNGGTGANVLTF. The CDR3 DNA sequence: TGTGCCTGGAACGGGGGAACTGGGGCCAACGTCCTGACTTTC. Based on the CDR3 plus reference TRBV7-3 and TRBJ2-6, the full variable domain is GAGVSQTPSNKVTEKGKYVELRCDPISGHTALYWYRQSLGQGPEFLIYFQGTGAADDSGLPNDRFFAVRPEGSVSTLKIQRTERGDSAVYLCAWNGGTGANVLTFGAGSRLTVL.

Regarding this clonotype: The junction shows a germline mismatch at one end, possibly a read error. CDR3 coding DNA: TGTGCCAGCAGCCAAGTTGACCAAGAGGCCCAGTACTTC. Protein product: CASSQVDQEAQYF. The J gene is TRBJ2-5, the V gene TRBV7-2; the D is unclear. This CDR3 contains 13 residues. Germline V gene lookup returns CDR1 SGHTA and CDR2 FQGNSA. The full variable domain, its missing parts supplied by reference TRBV7-2 and TRBJ2-5, is GAGVSQSPSNKVTEKGKDVELRCDPISGHTALYWYRQSLGQGLEFLIYFQGNSAPDKSGLPSDRFSAERTGGSVSTLTIQRTQQEDSAVYLCASSQVDQEAQYFGPGTRLLVL.

This clonotype was seen ten or more times. The CDR3 DNA is TGTGCCAGCAGCTCCTCGACAGGGGGCGAGCAGTACTTC. As protein: CASSSSTGGEQYF. The rearrangement links TRBV7-6 to TRBJ2-7, with TRBD1 matching over 9 bases. Germline loops: CDR1 SGHVS, CDR2 FNYEAQ. J gave up 6 bases and V 4 bases, and 4 bases lay outside the gene matches. This CDR3 is 13 amino acids long.

This clonotype was picked up a small number of times. The chain recombines TRBV30 with TRBJ2-7; the D is unclear. From germline, CDR1 is GTSNPN and CDR2 SVGIG (reference sequence). The CDR3 is 13 amino acids. Trimming pared 2 bases from V and 6 bases from J, leaving 14 bases between. The DNA of the CDR3 is TGTGCCTGGAGTTTTTGGCTAGGCCGCGAGCAGTACTTC. Translated: CAWSFWLGREQYF.

To note about this clonotype: A read error may be the cause here, since a much bigger clone is one base away. The rearrangement links TRBV25-1 to TRBJ1-4; TRBD1 might be the D (6 bases). CDR1 is MGHDK and CDR2 is SYGVNS in the germline V gene. This CDR3 has 14 residues. The CDR3 DNA follows: TGTACCAGCAGTTTTACAGGGACGGTGGAAAAACTGTTTTTT. This translates into CTSSFTGTVEKLFF.

This clonotype appeared many times. The V call is TRBV20-1, the J call TRBJ1-1, with TRBD1 identical over 11 bases. Germline V lookup: CDR1 DFQATT, CDR2 SNEGSKA (reference sequence). This CDR3 is 14 amino acids long. The V gene end was trimmed by 6 bases and the J gene end by 4 bases; junction bases not matched to a gene: 7. In DNA form, the CDR3 reads TGCAGTGCCCCCTGGACAGGGGGCTTCACTGAAGCTTTCTTT. Encoded protein: CSAPWTGGFTEAFF.

V usage is TRBV5-4 and J usage is TRBJ2-3; D unclear. Germline V lookup: CDR1 SGHNT, CDR2 YYREEE (reference sequence). Between the trimmed V and J ends, which lost 4 bases and 0 bases, there was a span of 6 bases. This CDR3 is 13 amino acids long. The CDR3 here is CASSPSSTDTQYF. The CDR3 nucleotides read TGTGCCAGCAGCCCGAGTAGCACAGATACGCAGTATTTT.

This clonotype was counted between two and nine times. The chain combines TRBV19 with TRBJ1-2, with unresolved D. The germline gives CDR1 LNHDA, CDR2 SQIVND (reference sequence). V lost 2 bases to trimming and J lost 7 bases, with 5 bases between them. The CDR3 covers 11 residues. The CDR3 nucleotides read TGTGCCAGTAGTATACAAGGTGGCTACACCTTC. Protein sequence: CASSIQGGYTF.

CDR3 in DNA: TGTGCCAGCAGTTTCAGGGGGCGCGGGGAGCAGTACTTC. Its protein is CASSFRGRGEQYF. The J gene is TRBJ2-7, the V gene TRBV27; 8 positions agree with TRBD1. Losses at the gene ends were 3 bases for V and 7 bases for J; bases not matched to a gene: 5. The germline V gene has CDR1 MNHEY and CDR2 SMNVEV (reference sequence). The CDR3 covers 13 residues.

V is TRBV7-2 and J is TRBJ1-4; no reliable D call. This CDR3 contains 13 residues. Per the germline V gene, CDR1 is SGHTA and CDR2 is FQGNSA. V dropped 3 bases and J dropped 7 bases, with 9 bases sitting between them. The CDR3, as DNA: TGTGCCAGCAGCTTCCTAGCGGGTGAAAAACTGTTTTTT. Translated, it gives CASSFLAGEKLFF.

This clonotype has a handful of counts. The chain has TRBV4-3 and TRBJ2-2; D perhaps matches TRBD2 (6 bases). Germline assignment: CDR1 LGHNA and CDR2 YSLEER. The CDR3 runs 15 residues. The V end lost 3 bases, the J end lost 1 base, and 9 bases lay between the germline ends. CDR3 nucleotide sequence: TGCGCCAGCAGCCACCTCGGGGGGAACACCGGGGAGCTGTTTTTT. Translating it yields CASSHLGGNTGELFF.

In this sample, this clonotype turned up many times. Here the CDR3 reads CASSLDSSNTEAFF. The CDR3 nucleotides read TGTGCCAGCAGCTTGGACAGCTCGAACACTGAAGCTTTCTTT. V and J are TRBV5-8 and TRBJ1-1; D gene uncertain. CDR3 length: 14 residues. CDR1 and CDR2 (germline): SGHTS, YDEGEE. The V gene lost 0 bases and the J gene lost 1 base, with 7 bases spanning the gap. The full variable domain, in which reference TRBV5-8 and TRBJ1-1 provide the parts outside the CDR3, is EAGVTQSPTHLIKTRGQQATLRCSPISGHTSVYWYQQALGLGLQFLLWYDEGEERNRGNFPPRFSGRQFPNYSSELNVNALELEDSALYLCASSLDSSNTEAFFGQGTRLTVV.

The chain carries TRBV20-1 and TRBJ2-7, with 12 bases that match TRBD2. Germline CDR1 DFQATT, CDR2 SNEGSKA (reference sequence). V was clipped by 6 bases and J by 4 bases; unmatched bases: 7. The CDR3 extends over 14 amino acids. CDR3 sequence reads: CSARLAGVEYEQYF. DNA for the CDR3: TGCAGTGCCAGACTAGCGGGAGTCGAGTACGAGCAGTACTTC.

This clonotype was counted once. This may be a read error, as it is one base from a much larger clone. The chain carries TRBV19 and TRBJ1-3, with 7 positions matching TRBD1. Germline loops: CDR1 LNHDA, CDR2 SQIVND (reference sequence). This CDR3 comprises 15 residues. DNA of the CDR3: TGTGCCAGTAGTACCCAACAGGGGAAAGGAAACACCATACATTTT. As protein: CASSTQQGKGNTIHF.

CDR3 sequence: CASSQDRRSGFYSNQPQHF. The DNA of the CDR3 is TGTGCCAGCAGCCAAGATCGAAGATCGGGGTTCTATAGCAATCAGCCCCAGCATTTT. The gene calls are TRBV4-2 and TRBJ1-5, with D unclear. Germline-derived CDR1 and CDR2 are LGHNA and YNFKEQ. The length of the CDR3 is 19 residues. Deletions cut 0 bases from V and 0 bases from J, with 18 bases between.

The chain recombines TRBV6-6 with TRBJ2-5; 9 bases fit TRBD2. V was pared by 5 bases and J by 4 bases, with 5 bases of the junction left unmatched. The CDR3 covers 14 residues. Germline V gene data show CDR1 as MNHNY and CDR2 as SVGAGI (reference sequence). CDR3 in amino acids: CASSEAGGGETQYF. CDR3 sequence (DNA): TGTGCCAGCAGTGAAGCGGGAGGTGGAGAGACCCAGTACTTC.